This T cell receptor beta chain stems from a study of shared clonotypes between healthy human individuals. Study findings and constraints: Non-shared clonotypes had lower generation probabilities than clonotypes shared by all four sorted-subset donors.

The sorted-subset replicate PCRs were given about 200 ng DNA, which is tens of thousands of T cell genomes. Method: immunoSEQ multiplex PCR; TCRdb's copy keeps in-frame clones and lacks some. The table shows roughly 2.5 million clones, with around nine tenths occurring only once. Regarding this clone: Its antigen is currently unknown.

Germline CDR1 LNHDA, CDR2 SQIVND (reference sequence). The V end was cut by 2 bases, the J end by 2 bases, with 13 bases between. CDR3 length: 15 amino acids. Every donor, a Caucasian adult, lived in Nashville, Tennessee. This clonotype was sampled from a man aged 18 to 35 in good health. The chain couples TRBV19 to TRBJ2-7; the D is unclear. Sample: naive CD4+ T cells sorted from blood. Stated subset: CD45RA+ positively selected. The CDR3 nucleotides read TGTGCCAGTAGTATATCAGTTTTATCAACCTACGAGCAGTACTTC. Its translation is CASSISVLSTYEQYF.